This T cell receptor (beta chain) came from a study of cytotoxic CD8 clonotypes in ibrutinib-treated CLL. Trimming removed 4 bases from V and 7 bases from J, with 21 bases in between. Germline CDR1 reads SGHRS; CDR2 reads YFSETQ. CDR3 length: 15 amino acids. The assay was immunoSEQ multiplex PCR, and TCRdb's table has in-frame clones only and misses some. The table includes roughly 38,000 clones, roughly 45% detected once. This sequence originates from a human donor with chronic lymphocytic leukemia. The rearrangement joins TRBV5-1 to TRBJ2-7; D may be TRBD2 (5 bases). The sequences come from PBMCs, collected before ibrutinib treatment. As DNA, the CDR3 is TGCGCCAGCAGCAACCTCCAGAGCCCGGGATTGGAGCAGTACTTC. It yields the protein CASSNLQSPGLEQYF.